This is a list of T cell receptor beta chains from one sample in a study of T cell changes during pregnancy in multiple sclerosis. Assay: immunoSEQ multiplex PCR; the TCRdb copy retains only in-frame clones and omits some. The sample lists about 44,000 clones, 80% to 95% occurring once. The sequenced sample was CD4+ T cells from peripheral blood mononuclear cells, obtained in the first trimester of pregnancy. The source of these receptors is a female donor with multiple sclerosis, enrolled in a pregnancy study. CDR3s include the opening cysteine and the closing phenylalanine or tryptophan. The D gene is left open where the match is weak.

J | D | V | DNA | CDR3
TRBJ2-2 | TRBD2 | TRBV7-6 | TGTGCCAGCAGCTGGAGCGGGAGGATGGGGACCGGGGAGCTGTTTTTT | CASSWSGRMGTGELFF
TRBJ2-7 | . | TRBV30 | TGTGCCTGGAGTGTGAGCGGAGGCTCCTACGAGCAGTACTTC | CAWSVSGGSYEQYF
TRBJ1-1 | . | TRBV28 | TGTGCCAGCAGTTTTCCTACTTTGAACACTGAAGCTTTCTTT | CASSFPTLNTEAFF
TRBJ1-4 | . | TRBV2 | TGTGCCAGCAGTCTCGATCGGGATTATGAAAAACTGTTTTTT | CASSLDRDYEKLFF
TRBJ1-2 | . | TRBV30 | TGTGCCTGGAACCAGGGGTTCTATGGCTACACCTTC | CAWNQGFYGYTF
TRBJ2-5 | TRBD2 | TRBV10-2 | TGCGCCAGCATGGCGGGAGCAGAGACCCAGTACTTC | CASMAGAETQYF
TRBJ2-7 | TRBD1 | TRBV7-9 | TGTGCCAGCAGCTTAAACAGGGGGCTTTCACACGAGCAGTACTTC | CASSLNRGLSHEQYF
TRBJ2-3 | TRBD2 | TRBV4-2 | TGTGCCAGCAGCCAAACGGGAGGCAACACAGATACGCAGTATTTT | CASSQTGGNTDTQYF
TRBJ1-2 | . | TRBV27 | TGTGCCAGCAAGGGGGGGGATTCGGGAGGCTACACCTTC | CASKGGDSGGYTF
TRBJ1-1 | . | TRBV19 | TGTGCCAGTAGTATAGATTGGGCGGGGGACACTGAAGCTTTCTTT | CASSIDWAGDTEAFF